This T cell receptor beta chain emerged from a study of beta chain features in type 1 diabetes. The V gene lost 2 bases and the J gene lost 2 bases, with 12 bases spanning the gap. Germline assignment: CDR1 MNHNY and CDR2 SVGAGI (reference sequence). This CDR3 has 15 residues. Donors underwent one heparinised blood draw, around 100 mL on average. Expressed TCRB transcripts were sequenced after all isolated RNA was converted to cDNA. Measured with immunoSEQ multiplex PCR; TCRdb has only the in-frame clones, and not every one. The table has about 140,000 clones, about 10% seen once. This TCR came from a man aged 18 to 35 in good health. This rearrangement joins TRBV6-6 to TRBJ1-2; a possible D gene is TRBD1 (6 bases). Sequenced: naive CD4+ T cells from blood. In nucleotides, the CDR3 is TGTGCCAGCAGTTACATGGCAACAGGGAACTATGGCTACACCTTC. Translating gives CASSYMATGNYGYTF.